A selection of T cell receptor beta chains follows, all from one sample in a study of graft-versus-host responses after intestinal transplantation. Using immunoSEQ multiplex PCR, the repertoire was profiled, and TCRdb retains in-frame clones only, with some absent. The sample lists about 97,000 clones, under 95% seen once, with over 0.06% in the top ten. These receptors have no identified antigens. The source was unstimulated CD8+ T cells sorted from spleen or lymph node cells, collected before transplant. Receptors were obtained from a human donor who was the organ donor for an intestinal transplant. Both conserved end residues are part of each CDR3. D genes are given only for firm matches. Clone size, where shown, is once, few, many, or a class for clones that have expanded.

J: TRBJ2-5; V: TRBV5-6; size: -; D: TRBD2; CDR3: CASSLDWTSGEETQYF; DNA: TGTGCCAGCAGCTTGGATTGGACTAGCGGGGAAGAGACCCAGTACTTC
J: TRBJ2-1; V: TRBV9; size: -; D: -; CDR3: CASSVRPGGSYNERFF; DNA: TGTGCCAGCAGCGTCCGCCCGGGTGGCTCCTACAATGAGCGGTTCTTC
J: TRBJ2-3; V: TRBV7-2; size: -; D: -; CDR3: CASSSGGRTDTQYF; DNA: TGTGCCAGCAGCAGTGGAGGGCGGACAGATACGCAGTATTTT
J: TRBJ1-1; V: TRBV28; size: -; D: TRBD1; CDR3: CASSWDSLNTEAFF; DNA: TGTGCCAGCAGCTGGGACAGTCTGAACACTGAAGCTTTCTTT
J: TRBJ1-2; V: TRBV30; size: -; D: -; CDR3: CAWSSSGGYGYTF; DNA: TGTGCCTGGAGTTCAAGCGGGGGCTATGGCTACACCTTC
J: TRBJ2-1; V: TRBV7-3; size: -; D: -; CDR3: CASSLLTGEEQFF; DNA: TGTGCCAGCAGCTTATTGACAGGCGAGGAGCAGTTCTTC
J: TRBJ2-3; V: TRBV1; size: -; D: -; CDR3: CTSSQKPFSGGKTDTQYF; DNA: TGCACCAGCAGCCAAAAACCCTTTTCGGGGGGGAAGACAGATACGCAGTATTTT
J: TRBJ2-3; V: TRBV5-1; size: -; D: TRBD2; CDR3: CASSLKLAVRTDTQYF; DNA: TGCGCCAGCAGCTTGAAGCTAGCGGTTCGCACAGATACGCAGTATTTT
J: TRBJ2-7; V: TRBV11-2; size: -; D: TRBD1; CDR3: CASSYWDSSYEQYF; DNA: TGTGCCAGCAGCTACTGGGACAGCTCCTACGAGCAGTACTTC
J: TRBJ2-2; V: TRBV7-3; size: -; D: -; CDR3: CASSPGGELFF; DNA: TGTGCCAGCAGCCCGGGCGGGGAGCTGTTTTTT
J: TRBJ2-1; V: TRBV5-1; size: -; D: TRBD2; CDR3: CASSQGLAGRSIFYEQFF; DNA: TGCGCCAGCAGCCAGGGACTAGCGGGTCGATCCATCTTCTATGAGCAGTTCTTC
J: TRBJ2-7; V: TRBV28; size: -; D: -; CDR3: CASSFERDFHSYGQYF; DNA: TGTGCCAGCAGTTTCGAGAGGGACTTCCACTCCTACGGGCAGTACTTC
J: TRBJ2-1; V: TRBV6-5; size: -; D: TRBD1; CDR3: CASSYVTGGNEQFF; DNA: TGTGCCAGCAGTTACGTAACAGGGGGCAATGAGCAGTTCTTC
J: TRBJ2-5; V: TRBV30; size: -; D: TRBD1; CDR3: CAWTGGEEETQYF; DNA: TGTGCCTGGACAGGGGGCGAGGAGGAGACCCAGTACTTC
J: TRBJ1-3; V: TRBV5-1; size: -; D: -; CDR3: CASSLHPVETGNTIYF; DNA: TGCGCCAGCAGCTTGCACCCGGTGGAGACTGGAAACACCATATATTTT
J: TRBJ2-7; V: TRBV19; size: -; D: TRBD2; CDR3: CASSPPPGLAGDYEQYF; DNA: TGTGCCAGTAGTCCCCCCCCGGGACTAGCGGGGGACTACGAGCAGTACTTC
J: TRBJ2-7; V: TRBV10-2; size: -; D: TRBD1; CDR3: CAAGTDGLEQYF; DNA: TGCGCCGCCGGGACAGACGGTTTGGAGCAGTACTTC
J: TRBJ2-1; V: TRBV19; size: -; D: -; CDR3: CASSETGVVNEQFF; DNA: TGTGCCAGTAGTGAAACCGGGGTGGTCAATGAGCAGTTCTTC
J: TRBJ2-5; V: TRBV2; size: once; D: TRBD1; CDR3: CASTPGQGGQETQYF; DNA: TGTGCCAGCACCCCGGGACAGGGGGGGCAAGAGACCCAGTACTTC
J: TRBJ2-4; V: TRBV27; size: -; D: -; CDR3: CASSLVGVSGRPAKNIQYF; DNA: TGTGCCAGCTCTTTAGTAGGGGTGTCGGGGAGGCCAGCCAAAAACATTCAGTACTTC
J: TRBJ2-7; V: TRBV5-1; size: once; D: TRBD2; CDR3: CASSVLAGPFSEQYF; DNA: TGCGCCAGCAGCGTATTAGCGGGGCCCTTCTCCGAGCAGTACTTC
J: TRBJ1-3; V: TRBV7-9; size: once; D: -; CDR3: CASSSQTLTGGNTIYF; DNA: TGTGCCAGCAGCTCTCAAACCCTGACAGGAGGAAACACCATATATTTT
J: TRBJ1-1; V: TRBV7-3; size: -; D: -; CDR3: CASSSDSTVLGEAFF; DNA: TGTGCCAGCAGCTCAGACTCGACGGTGCTCGGTGAAGCTTTCTTT
J: TRBJ2-7; V: TRBV7-9; size: -; D: -; CDR3: CASSLSGYEQYF; DNA: TGTGCCAGCAGCTTATCAGGGTACGAGCAGTACTTC
J: TRBJ1-4; V: TRBV11-3; size: once; D: -; CDR3: CASSSSLGRLFF; DNA: TGTGCCAGCAGCTCAAGTCTTGGGAGACTGTTTTTT
J: TRBJ2-3; V: TRBV27; size: -; D: TRBD2; CDR3: CASRGLAGDTQYF; DNA: TGTGCCAGCAGGGGACTAGCGGGAGATACGCAGTATTTT
J: TRBJ1-1; V: TRBV6-1; size: -; D: TRBD1; CDR3: CASNQGAEAFF; DNA: TGTGCCAGCAATCAGGGGGCTGAAGCTTTCTTT
J: TRBJ2-7; V: TRBV6-1; size: -; D: -; CDR3: CASNPTAFYEQYF; DNA: TGTGCCAGCAACCCGACAGCTTTTTACGAGCAGTACTTC
J: TRBJ1-5; V: TRBV27; size: once; D: -; CDR3: CASSLIGESNQPQHF; DNA: TGTGCCAGCAGTTTAATAGGGGAAAGCAATCAGCCCCAGCATTTT
J: TRBJ2-1; V: TRBV6-5; size: -; D: TRBD2; CDR3: CASGLAGGREQFF; DNA: TGTGCCAGTGGACTAGCGGGGGGGCGCGAGCAGTTCTTC
J: TRBJ1-5; V: TRBV5-8; size: -; D: TRBD1; CDR3: CASSKTGGEQPQHF; DNA: TGTGCCAGCAGCAAGACAGGGGGCGAGCAGCCCCAGCATTTT
J: TRBJ1-1; V: TRBV7-9; size: -; D: -; CDR3: CASSRDTLSGTEAFF; DNA: TGTGCCAGCAGCCGGGACACATTAAGTGGCACTGAAGCTTTCTTT
J: TRBJ2-5; V: TRBV28; size: -; D: TRBD2; CDR3: CASSLSPSGTQETQYF; DNA: TGTGCCAGCAGTTTATCCCCTAGCGGGACGCAAGAGACCCAGTACTTC
J: TRBJ2-7; V: TRBV27; size: -; D: TRBD1; CDR3: CASSLLGDSWYF; DNA: TGTGCCAGCAGTTTATTGGGGGACAGTTGGTACTTC
J: TRBJ1-2; V: TRBV28; size: -; D: TRBD1; CDR3: CASSSGTGGYTF; DNA: TGTGCCAGCAGTAGCGGGACAGGGGGCTACACCTTC
J: TRBJ2-1; V: TRBV5-4; size: -; D: TRBD2; CDR3: CASSLVLLFGAGGGYNEQFF; DNA: TGTGCCAGCAGCTTGGTTCTCCTCTTTGGAGCGGGAGGGGGCTACAATGAGCAGTTCTTC
J: TRBJ1-1; V: TRBV19; size: -; D: -; CDR3: CASSPGTLNTEAFF; DNA: TGTGCCAGTAGCCCCGGGACACTGAACACTGAAGCTTTCTTT
J: TRBJ2-3; V: TRBV11-2; size: once; D: -; CDR3: CASSLYTDTQYF; DNA: TGTGCCAGCAGCCTTTACACAGATACGCAGTATTTT
J: TRBJ2-1; V: TRBV5-4; size: -; D: -; CDR3: CASGLDSIIYNEQFF; DNA: TGTGCCAGCGGGTTGGACTCGATCATCTACAATGAGCAGTTCTTC
J: TRBJ1-2; V: TRBV7-9; size: -; D: -; CDR3: CASSWRPLGGYGYTF; DNA: TGTGCCAGCAGCTGGCGACCTCTTGGAGGCTATGGCTACACCTTC
J: TRBJ1-1; V: TRBV9; size: -; D: TRBD1; CDR3: CASSPTGGAVWTEAFF; DNA: TGTGCCAGCAGCCCCACAGGGGGCGCAGTTTGGACTGAAGCTTTCTTT
J: TRBJ1-2; V: TRBV6-5; size: few; D: -; CDR3: CASSPAGYGYTF; DNA: TGTGCCAGCAGTCCGGCGGGCTATGGCTACACCTTC